This T cell receptor (beta chain) stems from a study of blood T cell repertoires in COVID-19. The trim removed 3 bases at V and 1 base at J, leaving 4 bases unmatched. Germline CDR1 and CDR2: MDHEN and SYDVKM. The CDR3 has 15 amino acids. The data were produced by immunoSEQ multiplex PCR, yet TCRdb's version contains in-frame clones alone and is incomplete. The data hold about 95,000 clones, with around 90% observed a single time. The TCR was taken from a woman in her seventies with acute or convalescent COVID-19. The gene calls are TRBV28 and TRBJ2-7; 9 bases match TRBD2. Material: peripheral blood. The chain's CDR3 is CASSLRGGPSYEQYV. DNA of the CDR3: TGTGCCAGCAGTTTGCGGGGGGGCCCTTCCTACGAGCAGTACGTC.